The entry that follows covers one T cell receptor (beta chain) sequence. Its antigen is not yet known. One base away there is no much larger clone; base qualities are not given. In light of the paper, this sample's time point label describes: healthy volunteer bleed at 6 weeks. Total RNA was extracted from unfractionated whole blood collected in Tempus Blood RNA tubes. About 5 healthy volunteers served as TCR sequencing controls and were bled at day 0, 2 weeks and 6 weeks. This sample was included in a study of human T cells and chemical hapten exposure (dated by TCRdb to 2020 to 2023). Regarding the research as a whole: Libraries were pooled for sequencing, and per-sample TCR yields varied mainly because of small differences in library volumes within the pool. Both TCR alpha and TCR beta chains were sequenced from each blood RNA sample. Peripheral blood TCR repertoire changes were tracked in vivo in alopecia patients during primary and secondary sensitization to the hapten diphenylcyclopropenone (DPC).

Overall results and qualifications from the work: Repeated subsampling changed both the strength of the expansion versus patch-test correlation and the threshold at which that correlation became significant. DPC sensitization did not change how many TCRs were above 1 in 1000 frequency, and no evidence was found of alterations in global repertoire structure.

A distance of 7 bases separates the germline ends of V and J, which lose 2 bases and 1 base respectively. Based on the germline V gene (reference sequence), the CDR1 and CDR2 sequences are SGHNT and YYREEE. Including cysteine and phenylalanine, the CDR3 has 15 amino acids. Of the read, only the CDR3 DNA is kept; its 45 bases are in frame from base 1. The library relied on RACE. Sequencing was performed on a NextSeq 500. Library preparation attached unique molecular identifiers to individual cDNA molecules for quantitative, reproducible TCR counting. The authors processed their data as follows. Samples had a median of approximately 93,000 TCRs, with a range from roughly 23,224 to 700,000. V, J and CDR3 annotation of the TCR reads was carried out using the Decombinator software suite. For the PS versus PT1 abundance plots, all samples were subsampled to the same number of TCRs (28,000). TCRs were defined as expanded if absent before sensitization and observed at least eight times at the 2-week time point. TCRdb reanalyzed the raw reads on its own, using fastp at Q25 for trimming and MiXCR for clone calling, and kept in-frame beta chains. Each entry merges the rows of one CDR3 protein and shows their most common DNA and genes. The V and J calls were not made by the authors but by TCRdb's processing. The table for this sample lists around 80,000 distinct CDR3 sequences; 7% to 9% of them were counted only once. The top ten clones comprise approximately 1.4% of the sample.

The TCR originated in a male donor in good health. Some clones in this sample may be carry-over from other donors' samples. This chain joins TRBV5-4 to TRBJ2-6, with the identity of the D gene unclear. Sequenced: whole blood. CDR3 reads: CASSFEGSGANVLTF. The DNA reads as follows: TGTGCCAGCAGCTTCGAAGGGTCTGGGGCCAACGTCCTGACTTTC.